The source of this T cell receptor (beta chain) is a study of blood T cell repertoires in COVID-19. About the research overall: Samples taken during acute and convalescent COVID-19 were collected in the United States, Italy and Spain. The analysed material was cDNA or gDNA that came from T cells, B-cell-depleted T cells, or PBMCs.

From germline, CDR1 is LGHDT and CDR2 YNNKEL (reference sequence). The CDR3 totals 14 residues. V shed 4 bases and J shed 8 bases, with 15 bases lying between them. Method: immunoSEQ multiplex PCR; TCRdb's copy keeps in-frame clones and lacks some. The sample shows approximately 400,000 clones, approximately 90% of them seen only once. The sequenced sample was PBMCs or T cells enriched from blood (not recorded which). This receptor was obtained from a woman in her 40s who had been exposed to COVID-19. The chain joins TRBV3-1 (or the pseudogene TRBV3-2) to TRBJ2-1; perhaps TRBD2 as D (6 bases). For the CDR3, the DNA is TGTGCCAGCAGCCCTCGACTAGAATCAGATGAGCAGTTCTTC. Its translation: CASSPRLESDEQFF.